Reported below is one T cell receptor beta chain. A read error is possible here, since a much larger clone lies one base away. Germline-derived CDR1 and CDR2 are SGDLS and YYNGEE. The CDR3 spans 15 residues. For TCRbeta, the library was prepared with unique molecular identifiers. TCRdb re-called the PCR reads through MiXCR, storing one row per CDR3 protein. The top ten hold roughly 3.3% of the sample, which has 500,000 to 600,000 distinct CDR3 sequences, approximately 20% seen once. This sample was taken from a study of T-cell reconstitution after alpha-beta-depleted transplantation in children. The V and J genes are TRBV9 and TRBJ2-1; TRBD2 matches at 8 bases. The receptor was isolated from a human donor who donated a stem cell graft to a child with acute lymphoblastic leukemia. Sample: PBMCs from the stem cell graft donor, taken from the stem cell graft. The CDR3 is CASSVTSGSHNEQFF. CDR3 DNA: TGTGCCAGCAGCGTCACTAGCGGCTCCCACAATGAGCAGTTCTTC.